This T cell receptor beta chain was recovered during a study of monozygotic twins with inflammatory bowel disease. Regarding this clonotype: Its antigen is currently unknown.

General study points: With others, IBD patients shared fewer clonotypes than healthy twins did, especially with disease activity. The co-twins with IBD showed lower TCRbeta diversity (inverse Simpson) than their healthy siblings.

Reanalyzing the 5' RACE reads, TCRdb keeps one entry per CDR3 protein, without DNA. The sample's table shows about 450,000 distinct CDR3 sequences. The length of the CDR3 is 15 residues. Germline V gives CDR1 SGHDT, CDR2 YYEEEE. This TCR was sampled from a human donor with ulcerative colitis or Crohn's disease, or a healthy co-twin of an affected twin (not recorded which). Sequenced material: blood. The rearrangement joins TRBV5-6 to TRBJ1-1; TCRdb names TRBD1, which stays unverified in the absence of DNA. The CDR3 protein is CASSPRDRVYTEAFF.